A selection of T cell receptor beta chains follows, all from one sample in a study of T cell responses to AZD1222 COVID-19 vaccine. Profiled with immunoSEQ multiplex PCR; TCRdb holds only in-frame clones, not every one. The data show some 78,000 clones, roughly four fifths seen once. Sequencing used peripheral blood, obtained 28 days after the second AZD1222 dose. The receptor source for this set is an adult who received the AZD1222 COVID-19 vaccine. Each CDR3 is given with its conserved first and last residue. The order of the fields is V gene, D gene, J gene, clone size, CDR3 DNA, CDR3 protein. The D gene is left open where the match is weak. Rows give clone size only sometimes, using once, few, many, or a class for an expanded clone.

V: TRBV7-6; D: NA; J: TRBJ1-5; size: NA; DNA: TGTGCCAGCAGCTTACTCCAGGGGACTAATCAGCCCCAGCATTTT; CDR3: CASSLLQGTNQPQHF
V: TRBV15; D: NA; J: TRBJ2-2; size: few; DNA: TGTGCCACCAGGACGGGGCAGGCCACCGGGGAGCTGTTTTTT; CDR3: CATRTGQATGELFF
V: TRBV28; D: TRBD2; J: TRBJ2-3; size: NA; DNA: TGTGCCAGCAGCCGTGGGACTAGCGGGAGGAATTCGGATACGCAGTATTTT; CDR3: CASSRGTSGRNSDTQYF
V: TRBV7-2; D: NA; J: TRBJ1-1; size: few; DNA: TGTGCCAGCAGCGCCGGCCGACGTACTGAAGCTTTCTTT; CDR3: CASSAGRRTEAFF
V: TRBV13; D: TRBD2; J: TRBJ2-2; size: NA; DNA: TGTGCCAGCAGCTCTGGGACTAGCGGCTTCCTAGGGGAGCTGTTTTTT; CDR3: CASSSGTSGFLGELFF
V: TRBV9; D: TRBD1; J: TRBJ2-1; size: NA; DNA: TGTGCCAGCAGCGTCCAGGGGGCGGATAATGAGCAGTTCTTC; CDR3: CASSVQGADNEQFF
V: TRBV9; D: NA; J: TRBJ2-4; size: NA; DNA: TGTGCCAGCAGCCCCGCCGGGGGAGGCAAAAACATTCAGTACTTC; CDR3: CASSPAGGGKNIQYF
V: TRBV30; D: NA; J: TRBJ1-4; size: NA; DNA: TGTGCCTGGAGTATTAAGGTCGGAGGACGTGATGAAAAACTGTTTTTT; CDR3: CAWSIKVGGRDEKLFF
V: TRBV7-2; D: NA; J: TRBJ2-7; size: NA; DNA: TGTGCCAGCAGCCAGGGCGGGTCGAAAACCCTCTCCGAGCAGTACTTC; CDR3: CASSQGGSKTLSEQYF
V: TRBV2; D: NA; J: TRBJ1-5; size: NA; DNA: TGTGCCAGCAGGGGGGCGGTTCAGCCCCAGCATTTT; CDR3: CASRGAVQPQHF
V: TRBV27; D: NA; J: TRBJ2-1; size: NA; DNA: TGTGCCAGCAGTTTAAGCAGCTACAATGAGCAGTTCTTC; CDR3: CASSLSSYNEQFF
V: TRBV9; D: TRBD1; J: TRBJ1-4; size: NA; DNA: TGTGCCAGCAGCGTGGGGACAGGCGCAACTAATGAAAAACTGTTTTTT; CDR3: CASSVGTGATNEKLFF
V: TRBV28; D: NA; J: TRBJ2-3; size: NA; DNA: TGTGCCAGCAGTTTAGATGTAGGGGCAGATACGCAGTATTTT; CDR3: CASSLDVGADTQYF
V: TRBV19; D: TRBD1; J: TRBJ2-5; size: NA; DNA: TGTGCCAGTAGCACACACAGGGGGCCAGAGACCCAGTACTTC; CDR3: CASSTHRGPETQYF
V: TRBV20-1; D: TRBD1; J: TRBJ2-2; size: NA; DNA: TGCAGTGCTAGTGACTACAGGGGGAACACCGGGGAGCTGTTTTTT; CDR3: CSASDYRGNTGELFF
V: TRBV29-1; D: NA; J: TRBJ2-7; size: few; DNA: TGCAGCGTTGAACCCTCGGGTGCTGGGAGCGAGCAGTACTTC; CDR3: CSVEPSGAGSEQYF
V: TRBV6-1; D: NA; J: TRBJ1-1; size: NA; DNA: TGTGCCAGCAGTGACAACTTCCAGGGTGATCCTGAAGCTTTCTTT; CDR3: CASSDNFQGDPEAFF
V: TRBV4-3; D: NA; J: TRBJ2-2; size: NA; DNA: TGCGCCAGCAGCCCGGGCCCCTCCGGGAGGAACACCGGGGAGCTGTTTTTT; CDR3: CASSPGPSGRNTGELFF
V: TRBV9; D: NA; J: TRBJ1-1; size: NA; DNA: TGTGCCAGCAGCGTCCAGCTGAACACTGAAGCTTTCTTT; CDR3: CASSVQLNTEAFF
V: TRBV24-1; D: NA; J: TRBJ1-5; size: few; DNA: TGTGCCACCCAGGGGTCGGGGCATCAGCCCCAGCATTTT; CDR3: CATQGSGHQPQHF
V: TRBV7-9; D: NA; J: TRBJ2-5; size: NA; DNA: TGTGCCAGCAGTTTCAGGCAAGAGACCCAGTACTTC; CDR3: CASSFRQETQYF
V: TRBV7-9; D: TRBD2; J: TRBJ2-2; size: NA; DNA: TGTGCCCCCAAAGGGCTAGCGGGAAGCGCGAACACCGGGGAGCTGTTTTTT; CDR3: CAPKGLAGSANTGELFF
V: TRBV9; D: NA; J: TRBJ2-5; size: NA; DNA: TGTGCCAGCAGCGTTAGGGGGGGAGCTAGTGCAAAAGAGACCCAGTACTTC; CDR3: CASSVRGGASAKETQYF
V: TRBV3-1/TRBV3-2; D: NA; J: TRBJ1-5; size: NA; DNA: TGTGCCAGCAGCCTCCATAACGGGGCCCAGCATTTT; CDR3: CASSLHNGAQHF
V: TRBV28; D: NA; J: TRBJ2-2; size: NA; DNA: TGTGCCAGCAGCTCCGAGGGGGAGCTGTTTTTT; CDR3: CASSSEGELFF
V: TRBV5-1; D: NA; J: TRBJ1-3; size: NA; DNA: TGCGCCAGCAGCTTGGGGGCCGGAAACACCATATATTTT; CDR3: CASSLGAGNTIYF
V: TRBV6-2/TRBV6-3; D: TRBD1; J: TRBJ1-1; size: NA; DNA: TGTGCCAGCAGCCAGACCGGACAGGGTGGGACTGAAGCTTTCTTT; CDR3: CASSQTGQGGTEAFF
V: TRBV2; D: TRBD2; J: TRBJ2-1; size: NA; DNA: TGTGCCAGCAGTGAACTAGCGGGAGGCAATGAGCAGTTCTTC; CDR3: CASSELAGGNEQFF
V: TRBV3-1/TRBV3-2; D: NA; J: TRBJ1-5; size: NA; DNA: TGTGCCAGCAGCCAAGATTGGGGAAACCCGAATCAGCCCCAGCATTTT; CDR3: CASSQDWGNPNQPQHF
V: TRBV2; D: NA; J: TRBJ2-1; size: NA; DNA: TGTGCCAGCAGTCGAGGTGCGGTTGGGAGCTCCTACAATGAGCAGTTCTTC; CDR3: CASSRGAVGSSYNEQFF
V: TRBV28; D: NA; J: TRBJ1-3; size: few; DNA: TGTGCCAGCAGTTTGGACAGATCTTCTGGAAACACCATATATTTT; CDR3: CASSLDRSSGNTIYF
V: TRBV3-1/TRBV3-2; D: NA; J: TRBJ1-6; size: NA; DNA: TGTGCCAGCAGCCAAGAAGGGGGGTTTAATTCACCCCTCCACTTT; CDR3: CASSQEGGFNSPLHF
V: TRBV11-2; D: NA; J: TRBJ1-1; size: NA; DNA: TGTGCCAGCAGCCGAGGAGGGGGGGGAGCTTTCTTT; CDR3: CASSRGGGGAFF